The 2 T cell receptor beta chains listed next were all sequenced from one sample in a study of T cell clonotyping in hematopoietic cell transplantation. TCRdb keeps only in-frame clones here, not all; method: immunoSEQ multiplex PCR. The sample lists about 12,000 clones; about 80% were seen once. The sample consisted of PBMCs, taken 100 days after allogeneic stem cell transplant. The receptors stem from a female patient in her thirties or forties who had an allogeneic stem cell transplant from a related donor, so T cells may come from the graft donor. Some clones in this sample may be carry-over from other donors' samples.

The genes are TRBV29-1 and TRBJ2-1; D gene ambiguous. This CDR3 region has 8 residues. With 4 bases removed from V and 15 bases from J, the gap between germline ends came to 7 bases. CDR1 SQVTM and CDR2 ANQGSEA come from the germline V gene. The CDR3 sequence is CSVGGPFF. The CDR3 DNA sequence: TGCAGCGTTGGTGGTCCGTTCTTC.

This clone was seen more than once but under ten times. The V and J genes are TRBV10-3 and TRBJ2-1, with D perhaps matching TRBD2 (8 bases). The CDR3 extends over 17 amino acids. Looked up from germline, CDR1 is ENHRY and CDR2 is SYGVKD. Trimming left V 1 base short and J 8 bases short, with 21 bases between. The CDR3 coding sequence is TGTGCCATCAGTGAGTTTCCAGGGGGGCAGACTAGCGATGAGCAGTTCTTC. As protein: CAISEFPGGQTSDEQFF.